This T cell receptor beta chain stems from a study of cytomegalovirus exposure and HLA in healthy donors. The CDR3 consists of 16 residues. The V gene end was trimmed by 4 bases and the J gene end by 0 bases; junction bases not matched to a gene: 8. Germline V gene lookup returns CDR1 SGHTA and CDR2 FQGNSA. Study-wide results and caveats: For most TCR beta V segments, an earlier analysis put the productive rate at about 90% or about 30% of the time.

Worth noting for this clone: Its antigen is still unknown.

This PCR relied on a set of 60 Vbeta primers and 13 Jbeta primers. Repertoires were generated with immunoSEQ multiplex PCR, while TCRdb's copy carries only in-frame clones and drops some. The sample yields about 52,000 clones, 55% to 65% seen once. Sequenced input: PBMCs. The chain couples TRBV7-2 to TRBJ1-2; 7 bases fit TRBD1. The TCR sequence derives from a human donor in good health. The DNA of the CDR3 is TGTGCCAGCAGCTCTTGGACAGGAGAAACTAACTATGGCTACACCTTC. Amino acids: CASSSWTGETNYGYTF. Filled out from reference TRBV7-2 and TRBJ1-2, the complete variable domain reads GAGVSQSPSNKVTEKGKDVELRCDPISGHTALYWYRQSLGQGLEFLIYFQGNSAPDKSGLPSDRFSAERTGGSVSTLTIQRTQQEDSAVYLCASSSWTGETNYGYTFGSGTRLTVV.